The 25 T cell receptor beta chains listed next were all sequenced from one sample in a study of Ad26.COV2.S vaccination and SARS-CoV-2 variants. The protocol was immunoSEQ multiplex PCR, while the TCRdb copy is restricted to in-frame clones and leaves out a portion. The sample includes approximately 360,000 clones, about 80% seen only once; the top ten take 7.4%. Sample treatment: some 19 received Ad26.COV2.S at low or high dose, single or two shots; 5 received placebo; per-sample allocation not given. It was on day 63 after the first vaccine or placebo injection that samples were taken. This sample comprised peripheral blood, obtained in a trial of Ad26.COV2.S vaccine versus placebo. Receptors were obtained from a person between 18 and 60 years old who received the Ad26.COV2.S COVID-19 vaccine or a placebo.

The V and J genes are TRBV27 and TRBJ1-1; 11 nucleotides agree with TRBD1. Germline CDR1 and CDR2: MNHEY and SMNVEV (reference sequence). This CDR3 has 15 amino acids. The V and J ends lost 10 bases and 4 bases, in that order; junction bases with no gene match: 11. In DNA form, the CDR3 reads TGTGCCACCTGGACAGGGGGCGCGTTGGGCACTGAAGCTTTCTTT. Encoded protein: CATWTGGALGTEAFF.

As DNA, the CDR3 is TGCGCCAGCAGCAGCCTAGCGCAAAACATTCAGTACTTC. This codes for CASSSLAQNIQYF. The V gene is TRBV5-1, the J gene TRBJ2-4; tentatively, D is TRBD2 (6 bases). Per germline, CDR1 SGHRS and CDR2 YFSETQ. V was shortened by 4 bases and J by 5 bases, with 10 bases between the two germline ends. This CDR3 has 13 residues. The full variable domain, with the rest looked up from reference TRBV5-1 and TRBJ2-4, is KAGVTQTPRYLIKTRGQQVTLSCSPISGHRSVSWYQQTPGQGLQFLFEYFSETQRNKGNFPGRFSGRQFSNSRSEMNVSTLELGDSALYLCASSSLAQNIQYFGAGTRLSVL.

The V gene is TRBV3-1 (or the pseudogene TRBV3-2), the J gene TRBJ2-1; D remains ambiguous. V was pared by 2 bases and J by 10 bases, with 9 bases between. The CDR3 consists of 12 residues. Germline V gene data show CDR1 as LGHDT and CDR2 as YNNKEL (reference sequence). The CDR3 nucleotides read TGTGCCAGCAGCCAACTGTCATGGGAGCAGTTCTTC. Protein sequence: CASSQLSWEQFF.

The chain couples TRBV13 to TRBJ1-1; no reliable D call. V lost 2 bases and J 3 bases, leaving 10 bases between the germline ends. CDR1 is PRHDT, CDR2 FYEKMQ, per germline (reference sequence). The CDR3 has 14 amino acids. CDR3 DNA sequence: TGTGCCAGCAGCTTAAGAGGGATTGACACTGAAGCTTTCTTT. Translated: CASSLRGIDTEAFF.

V usage is TRBV18 and J usage is TRBJ1-6; unclear D gene. Trimming stripped 3 bases from V and 8 bases from J, with 11 bases between. Per the germline V gene, CDR1 is KGHSH and CDR2 is LQKENI. The CDR3 totals 14 residues. The CDR3 sequence is CASSPSDMDSPLHF. CDR3 bases: TGTGCCAGCTCACCGTCGGATATGGATTCACCCCTCCACTTT.

V and J are TRBV5-1 and TRBJ2-5; D possibly corresponds to TRBD2 (5 bases). The germline CDR1 and CDR2 sequences are SGHRS and YFSETQ. This CDR3 spans 14 amino acids. The V gene lost 1 base and the J gene lost 5 bases, with 12 bases spanning the gap. The CDR3 sequence is CASSLSAGKETQYF. CDR3 nucleotide sequence: TGCGCCAGCAGCTTGTCGGCGGGCAAGGAGACCCAGTACTTC.

The chain is built from TRBV7-9 and TRBJ2-7; 7 bases fit TRBD2. Unmatched junction bases numbered 12, after V lost 4 bases and J lost 0 bases. The CDR3 is 17 residues long. Germline V CDR1 and CDR2: SEHNR, FQNEAQ (reference sequence). CDR3 sequence (DNA): TGTGCCAGCAGCTCTTTAGGTGGGCGGACTAGCTCCTACGAGCAGTACTTC. Encoded protein: CASSSLGGRTSSYEQYF.

The rearrangement uses TRBV6-2 or TRBV6-3 and TRBJ2-3, with 9 bases that match TRBD2. The CDR3 is 19 amino acids. After removal of 0 bases from V and 3 bases from J, the junction contained 13 bases not matched to a gene. The germline V gene encodes CDR1 MNHEY and CDR2 SVGEGT. The CDR3: CASSYSYSELAGLTDTQYF. In nucleotides, the CDR3 is TGTGCCAGCAGTTACTCGTACAGCGAACTAGCGGGCTTGACAGATACGCAGTATTTT.

This chain links TRBV5-1 with TRBJ2-2; possibly TRBD1 or TRBD2 for D (5 bases each). V gave up 5 bases and J gave up 0 bases, with 14 bases separating them. Germline V CDR1 and CDR2: SGHRS, YFSETQ. The CDR3 is 16 amino acids. Here the CDR3 DNA reads TGCGCCAGCAGGTTTGATCGGGGCTCGAACACCGGGGAGCTGTTTTTT. Its translation is CASRFDRGSNTGELFF.

This clone turned up a few times. The gene calls are TRBV6-5 and TRBJ2-1, with D possibly called TRBD1 or TRBD2 (5 bases each). Trimming cost V 0 bases and J 9 bases, with 12 bases left between them. CDR3 length: 14 amino acids. CDR1 MNHEY and CDR2 SVGAGI come from the germline V gene. The CDR3 protein is CASSYSAGTGEQFF. CDR3 bases: TGTGCCAGCAGTTACTCTGCCGGGACGGGTGAGCAGTTCTTC.

The chain has TRBV27 and TRBJ2-6; D may be TRBD1 (6 bases). The V gene's germline CDR1 is MNHEY and CDR2 SMNVEV (reference sequence). The CDR3 runs 15 residues. The V and J ends lost 6 bases and 4 bases respectively, with 13 bases between them. DNA of the CDR3: TGTGCCAGCAGGTTACAGGGATCCGGGGCCAACGTCCTGACTTTC. It specifies CASRLQGSGANVLTF.

The CDR3, as DNA: TGTGCCAGCAGTTTTCAGGGTGTCGGCGAGCAGTACTTC. It codes for CASSFQGVGEQYF. The V call is TRBV27, the J call TRBJ2-7; D may be TRBD1 (5 bases). V lost 3 bases and J 6 bases, leaving 12 bases between the germline ends. Germline loops: CDR1 MNHEY, CDR2 SMNVEV (reference sequence). The length of the CDR3 is 13 residues.

In regard to this clone: Additional DNA sequences in this sample encode the identical CDR3. This chain connects TRBV9 to TRBJ1-1; D is unclear. This CDR3 has 13 amino acids. Trimming cost V 0 bases and J 0 bases, with 3 bases left between them. From germline, CDR1 is SGDLS and CDR2 YYNGEE. DNA of the CDR3: TGTGCCAGCAGCGTAGCCCTGAACACTGAAGCTTTCTTT. It codes for CASSVALNTEAFF.

The V call is TRBV6-5, the J call TRBJ2-5; the D is unclear. The CDR3 is 13 amino acids. Germline V gene lookup returns CDR1 MNHEY and CDR2 SVGAGI. Between the trimmed V and J ends, which lost 10 bases and 2 bases, there was a span of 14 bases. DNA of the CDR3: TGTGCCACCAGACGAAGTCGGCAAGAGACCCAGTACTTC. Translating gives CATRRSRQETQYF.

V usage is TRBV3-1 (or the pseudogene TRBV3-2) and J usage is TRBJ1-2; maybe TRBD1 (5 bases). Germline V gives CDR1 LGHDT, CDR2 YNNKEL (reference sequence). Trimming stripped 4 bases from V and 8 bases from J, with 14 bases between. This CDR3 spans 13 amino acids. The CDR3: CASSLDGTQGYTF. CDR3 coding DNA: TGTGCCAGCAGCCTAGACGGGACCCAAGGCTACACCTTC.

The V and J genes are TRBV14 and TRBJ2-1; a possible D gene is TRBD2 (6 bases). Looked up from germline, CDR1 is SGHDN and CDR2 is FVKESK. The CDR3 is made up of 14 amino acids. The V and J ends lost 3 bases and 9 bases respectively, with 15 bases between them. The CDR3 loop reads CASSQEGLYSEQFF. The CDR3 DNA follows: TGTGCCAGCAGCCAGGAGGGGTTATACTCTGAGCAGTTCTTC.

This sequence joins TRBV19 and TRBJ2-1; 9 bases line up with TRBD2. CDR3 length: 16 residues. V was pared by 2 bases and J by 3 bases, with 5 bases of the junction left unmatched. Germline V gene lookup returns CDR1 LNHDA and CDR2 SQIVND (reference sequence). CDR3 nucleotides: TGTGCCAGTAGTATAAGTCTAGCGGGAATCTACAATGAGCAGTTCTTC. Translated: CASSISLAGIYNEQFF.

The chain carries TRBV10-2 and TRBJ2-2; 10 bases agree with TRBD2. The CDR3 length is 18 residues. With V trimmed by 2 bases and J by 3 bases, 9 bases remained unmatched. The germline gives CDR1 WSHSY, CDR2 SAAADI. CDR3 region: CASSEPPELAGDTGELFF. CDR3 sequence (DNA): TGCGCCAGCAGTGAGCCCCCGGAGCTAGCGGGAGACACCGGGGAGCTGTTTTTT.

Only a few counts were recorded for this clone. This chain links TRBV4-3 with TRBJ2-1; D gene uncertain. Germline CDR1 is LGHNA and CDR2 is YSLEER. The CDR3 covers 16 residues. V dropped 0 bases and J dropped 0 bases, with 9 bases sitting between them. The CDR3 loop is CASSQEVVGSYNEQFF. CDR3 nucleotide sequence: TGCGCCAGCAGCCAAGAAGTGGTGGGCTCCTACAATGAGCAGTTCTTC.

This clone came up a few times. The sample has other DNA sequences that encode this CDR3 too. V gene TRBV29-1 combines with J gene TRBJ1-2; perhaps TRBD1 as D (6 bases). Germline V gene sequence: CDR1 SQVTM, CDR2 ANQGSEA. The CDR3 totals 12 residues. The ends were cut back, 3 bases at V and 3 bases at J, with 8 bases in the middle. CDR3 sequence: CSVDRGDYGYTF. The CDR3 DNA sequence: TGCAGCGTTGACAGGGGCGACTATGGCTACACCTTC.

DNA for the CDR3: TGTGCCAGCAGTTTCCACAGTAATAATTCACCCCTCCACTTT. As protein: CASSFHSNNSPLHF. The chain uses TRBV27 and TRBJ1-6, with unresolved D. The CDR3 runs to 14 residues. V lost 3 bases, J lost 5 bases, and 8 bases lay in between. Germline loops: CDR1 MNHEY, CDR2 SMNVEV (reference sequence).

The J gene is TRBJ1-2, the V gene TRBV19; D remains unclear. CDR1 is LNHDA, CDR2 SQIVND, per germline (reference sequence). The CDR3 spans 15 residues. Trimming left V 1 base short and J 4 bases short, with 13 bases between. The CDR3 DNA follows: TGTGCCAGTAGTATAGGTACACAGAGTAGCTATGGCTACACCTTC. This gives the protein CASSIGTQSSYGYTF.

The chain is built from TRBV7-2 and TRBJ2-7; D may be TRBD2 (5 bases). CDR3 length equals 16 residues. Trimming stripped 5 bases from V and 0 bases from J, with 17 bases between. CDR1 is SGHTA and CDR2 is FQGNSA in the germline V gene. DNA for the CDR3: TGTGCCAGCAGCCTTACTACTAGTGCCCGCTCCTACGAGCAGTACTTC. Translating it yields CASSLTTSARSYEQYF.

V is TRBV7-2 and J is TRBJ1-1, with 9 bases fitting TRBD1. CDR3 size: 16 residues. Germline V gene data show CDR1 as SGHTA and CDR2 as FQGNSA. Trimming cost V 0 bases and J 7 bases; bases outside gene matches: 9. CDR3 loop: CASSLAVTGGISEAFF. The CDR3 region has the DNA TGTGCCAGCAGCTTAGCGGTGACAGGGGGGATCAGTGAAGCTTTCTTT.

This chain joins TRBV5-6 and TRBJ1-2; TRBD1 is a possible D gene (6 bases). In germline, CDR1 is SGHDT, CDR2 YYEEEE. This CDR3 is 14 amino acids long. V was clipped by 0 bases and J by 4 bases, with 10 bases between them. CDR3 DNA: TGTGCCAGCAGCTTGGCAGGGGTGGGCTATGGCTACACCTTC. Its protein product is CASSLAGVGYGYTF.